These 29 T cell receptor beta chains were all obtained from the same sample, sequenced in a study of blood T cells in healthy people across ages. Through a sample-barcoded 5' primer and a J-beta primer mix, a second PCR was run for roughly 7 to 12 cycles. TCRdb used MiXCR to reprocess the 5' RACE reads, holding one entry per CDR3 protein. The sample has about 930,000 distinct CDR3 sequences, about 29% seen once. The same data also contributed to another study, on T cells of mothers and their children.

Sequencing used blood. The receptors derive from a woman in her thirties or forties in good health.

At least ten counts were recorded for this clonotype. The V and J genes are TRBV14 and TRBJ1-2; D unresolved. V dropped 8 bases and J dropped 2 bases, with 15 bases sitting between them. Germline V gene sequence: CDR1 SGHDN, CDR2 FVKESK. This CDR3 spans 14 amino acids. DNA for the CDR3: TGTGCCAGCGCTCTTTCCGGGATCAACTATGGCTACACCTTC. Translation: CASALSGINYGYTF.

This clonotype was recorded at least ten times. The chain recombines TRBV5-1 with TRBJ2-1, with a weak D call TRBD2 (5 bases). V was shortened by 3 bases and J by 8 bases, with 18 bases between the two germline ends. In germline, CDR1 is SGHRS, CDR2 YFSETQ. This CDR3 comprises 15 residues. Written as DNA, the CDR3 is TGCGCCAGCAGCTCTCTTACTAGTAGGACGGATGAGCAGTTCTTC. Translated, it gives CASSSLTSRTDEQFF.

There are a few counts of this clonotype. CDR3 region: CASNLQGDGHEQYF. CDR3 nucleotides: TGTGCCAGCAACCTACAGGGGGACGGCCACGAGCAGTACTTC. The rearrangement links TRBV12-3 or TRBV12-4 to TRBJ2-7; 8 bases agree with TRBD1. The V gene end was trimmed by 7 bases and the J gene end by 5 bases; junction bases not matched to a gene: 10. The CDR3 is made up of 14 amino acids.

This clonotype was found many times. DNA of the CDR3: TGTGCCAGCAGGGCTCCGGATGAGCAGTTCTTC. The encoded protein is CASRAPDEQFF. V usage is TRBV12-1 and J usage is TRBJ2-1. TRBV12-1 is a recognized pseudogene. The CDR3 covers 11 residues.

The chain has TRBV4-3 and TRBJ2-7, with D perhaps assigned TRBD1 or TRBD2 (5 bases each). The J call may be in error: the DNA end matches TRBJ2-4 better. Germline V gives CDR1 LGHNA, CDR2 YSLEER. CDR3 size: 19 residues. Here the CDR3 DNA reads TGCGCCAGCAGCCAAGATATGGGGGACCCGGAACAGCCCTTAAACATTCAGTACTTC. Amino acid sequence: CASSQDMGDPEQPLNIQYF.

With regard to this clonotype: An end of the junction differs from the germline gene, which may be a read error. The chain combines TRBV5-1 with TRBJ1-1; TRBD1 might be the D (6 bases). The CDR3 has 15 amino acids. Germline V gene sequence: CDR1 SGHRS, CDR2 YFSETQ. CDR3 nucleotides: TGCGCCATCAGCCCGGGGGCCAGAATGAACACTGAAGCTTTCTTT. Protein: CAISPGARMNTEAFF.

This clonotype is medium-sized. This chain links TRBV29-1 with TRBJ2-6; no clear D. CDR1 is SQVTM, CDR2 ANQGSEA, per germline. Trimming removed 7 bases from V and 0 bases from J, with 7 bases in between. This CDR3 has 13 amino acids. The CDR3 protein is CSALFSGANVLTF. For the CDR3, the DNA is TGCAGCGCTCTATTCTCTGGGGCCAACGTCCTGACTTTC.

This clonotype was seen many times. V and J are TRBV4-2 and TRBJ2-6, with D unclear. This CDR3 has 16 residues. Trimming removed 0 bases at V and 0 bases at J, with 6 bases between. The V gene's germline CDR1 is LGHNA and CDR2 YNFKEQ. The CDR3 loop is CASSQDRNSGANVLTF. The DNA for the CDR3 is TGTGCCAGCAGCCAAGATCGAAACTCTGGGGCCAACGTCCTGACTTTC.

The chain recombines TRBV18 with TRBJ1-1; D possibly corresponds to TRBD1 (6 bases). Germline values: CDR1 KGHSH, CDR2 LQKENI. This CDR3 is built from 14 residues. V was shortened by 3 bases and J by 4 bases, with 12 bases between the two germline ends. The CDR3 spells CASSPDRPPTEAFF. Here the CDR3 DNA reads TGTGCCAGCTCACCCGACAGGCCCCCCACTGAAGCTTTCTTT.

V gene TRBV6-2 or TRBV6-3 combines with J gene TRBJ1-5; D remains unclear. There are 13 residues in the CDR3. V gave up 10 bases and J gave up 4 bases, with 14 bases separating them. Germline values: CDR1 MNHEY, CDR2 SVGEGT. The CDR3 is CATLQSMNQPQHF. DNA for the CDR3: TGTGCCACCTTACAGAGCATGAATCAGCCCCAGCATTTT.

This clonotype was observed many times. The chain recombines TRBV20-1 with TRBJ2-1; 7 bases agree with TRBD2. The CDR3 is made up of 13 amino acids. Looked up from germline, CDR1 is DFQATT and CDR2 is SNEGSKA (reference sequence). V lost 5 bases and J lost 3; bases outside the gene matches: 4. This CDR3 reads CSAVRGGYNEQFF. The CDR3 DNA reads TGCAGTGCTGTACGCGGGGGCTACAATGAGCAGTTCTTC.

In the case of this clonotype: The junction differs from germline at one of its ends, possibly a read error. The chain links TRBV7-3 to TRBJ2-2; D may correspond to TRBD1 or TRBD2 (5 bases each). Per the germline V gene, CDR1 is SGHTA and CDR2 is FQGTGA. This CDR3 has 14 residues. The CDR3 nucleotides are TGTGCCGGCAGCTACCGGGACCCCTCCGGGGAGCTGTTTTTT. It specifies CAGSYRDPSGELFF. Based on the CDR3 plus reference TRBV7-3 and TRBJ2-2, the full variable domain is GAGVSQTPSNKVTEKGKYVELRCDPISGHTALYWYRQSLGQGPEFLIYFQGTGAADDSGLPNDRFFAVRPEGSVSTLKIQRTERGDSAVYLCAGSYRDPSGELFFGEGSRLTVL.

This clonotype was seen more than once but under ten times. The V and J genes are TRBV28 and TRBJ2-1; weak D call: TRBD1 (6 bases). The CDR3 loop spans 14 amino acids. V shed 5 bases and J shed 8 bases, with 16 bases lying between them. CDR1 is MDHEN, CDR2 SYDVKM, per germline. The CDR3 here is CASSPYRVGDEQFF. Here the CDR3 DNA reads TGTGCCAGCAGTCCGTACAGGGTGGGCGATGAGCAGTTCTTC.

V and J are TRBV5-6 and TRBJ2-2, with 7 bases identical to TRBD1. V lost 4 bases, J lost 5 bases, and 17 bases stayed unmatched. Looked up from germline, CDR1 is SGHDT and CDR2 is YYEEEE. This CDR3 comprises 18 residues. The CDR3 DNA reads TGTGCCAGCAGCCCGCCGGGGTGGCAGGGGGATTGGACCGGGGAGCTGTTTTTT. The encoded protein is CASSPPGWQGDWTGELFF. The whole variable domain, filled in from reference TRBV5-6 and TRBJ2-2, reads DAGVTQSPTHLIKTRGQQVTLRCSPKSGHDTVSWYQQALGQGPQFIFQYYEEEERQRGNFPDRFSGHQFPNYSSELNVNALLLGDSALYLCASSPPGWQGDWTGELFFGEGSRLTVL.

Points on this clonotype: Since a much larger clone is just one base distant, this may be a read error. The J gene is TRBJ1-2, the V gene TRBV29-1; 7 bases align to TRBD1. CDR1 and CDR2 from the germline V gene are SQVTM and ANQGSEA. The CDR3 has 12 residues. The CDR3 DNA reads TGCGGCGTTGATGGGACAGCCTATGGCTACACCTTC. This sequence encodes CGVDGTAYGYTF.

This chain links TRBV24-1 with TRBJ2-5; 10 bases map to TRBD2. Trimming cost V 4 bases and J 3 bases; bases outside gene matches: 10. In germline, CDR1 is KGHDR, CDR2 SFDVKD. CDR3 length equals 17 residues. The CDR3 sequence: CATSDPSGGNPKETQYF. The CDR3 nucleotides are TGTGCCACCAGTGACCCTAGCGGGGGCAACCCTAAAGAGACCCAGTACTTC.

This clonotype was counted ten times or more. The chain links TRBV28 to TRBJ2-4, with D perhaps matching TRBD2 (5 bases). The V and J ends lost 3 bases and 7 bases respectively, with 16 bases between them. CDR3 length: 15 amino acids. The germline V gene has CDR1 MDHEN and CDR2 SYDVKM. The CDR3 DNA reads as TGTGCCAGCAGTTTCGGGAAATTCTCGTTGAACATTCAGTACTTC. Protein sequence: CASSFGKFSLNIQYF.

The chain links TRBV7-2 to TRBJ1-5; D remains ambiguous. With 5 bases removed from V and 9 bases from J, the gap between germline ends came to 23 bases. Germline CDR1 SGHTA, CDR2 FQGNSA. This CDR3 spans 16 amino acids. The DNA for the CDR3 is TGTGCCAGCAGCCCATCTCCCGGGGAGGGCCCCCGGCCCCAGCATTTT. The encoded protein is CASSPSPGEGPRPQHF.

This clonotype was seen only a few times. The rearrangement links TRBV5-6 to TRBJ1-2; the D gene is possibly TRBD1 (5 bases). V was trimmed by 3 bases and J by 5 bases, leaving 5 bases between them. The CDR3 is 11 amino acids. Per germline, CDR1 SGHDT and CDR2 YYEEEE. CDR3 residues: CASSWGYGYTF. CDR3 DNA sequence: TGTGCCAGCAGCTGGGGGTATGGCTACACCTTC.

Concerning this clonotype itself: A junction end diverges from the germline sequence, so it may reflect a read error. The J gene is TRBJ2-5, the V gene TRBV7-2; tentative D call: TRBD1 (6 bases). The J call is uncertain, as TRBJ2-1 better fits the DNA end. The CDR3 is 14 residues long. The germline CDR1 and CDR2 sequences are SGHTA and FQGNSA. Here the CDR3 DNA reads TGTGTCAGCAGCTTTTACAGGGCACAAGAGACCCAGTTCTTC. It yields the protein CVSSFYRAQETQFF.

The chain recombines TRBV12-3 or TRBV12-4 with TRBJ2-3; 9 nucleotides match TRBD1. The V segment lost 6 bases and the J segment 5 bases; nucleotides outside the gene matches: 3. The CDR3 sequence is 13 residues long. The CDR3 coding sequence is TGTGCCAGCAGAGGGACAGGGAGAGATACGCAGTATTTT. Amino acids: CASRGTGRDTQYF.

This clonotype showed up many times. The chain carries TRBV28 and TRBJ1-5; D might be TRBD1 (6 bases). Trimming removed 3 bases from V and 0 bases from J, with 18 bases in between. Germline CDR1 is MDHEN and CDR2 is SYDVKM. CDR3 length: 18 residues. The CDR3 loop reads CASSLGRGRAYSNQPQHF. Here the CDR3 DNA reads TGTGCCAGCAGTTTGGGCAGGGGAAGGGCATATAGCAATCAGCCCCAGCATTTT.

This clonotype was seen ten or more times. The CDR3 reads CSVQSELNQPQHF. In DNA form, the CDR3 reads TGCAGCGTTCAGTCGGAGCTCAATCAGCCCCAGCATTTT. The rearrangement links TRBV29-1 to TRBJ1-5; D unresolved. Trimming pared 5 bases from V and 3 bases from J, leaving 11 bases between. The germline V gene encodes CDR1 SQVTM and CDR2 ANQGSEA. This CDR3 is built from 13 residues.

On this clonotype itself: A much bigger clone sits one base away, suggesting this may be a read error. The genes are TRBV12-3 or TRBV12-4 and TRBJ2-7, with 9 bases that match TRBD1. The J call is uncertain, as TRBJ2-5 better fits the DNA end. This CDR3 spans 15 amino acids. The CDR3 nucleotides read TGTGCCAGCAGTCCGCAGACAGGGGGTGGAGAGACCCAGTACTTC. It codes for CASSPQTGGGETQYF.

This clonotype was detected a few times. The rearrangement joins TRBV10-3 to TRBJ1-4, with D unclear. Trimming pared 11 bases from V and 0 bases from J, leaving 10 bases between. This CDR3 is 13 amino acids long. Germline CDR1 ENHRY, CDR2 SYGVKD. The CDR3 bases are TGTGCCTCCCCACAAGCAACTAATGAAAAACTGTTTTTT. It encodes CASPQATNEKLFF.

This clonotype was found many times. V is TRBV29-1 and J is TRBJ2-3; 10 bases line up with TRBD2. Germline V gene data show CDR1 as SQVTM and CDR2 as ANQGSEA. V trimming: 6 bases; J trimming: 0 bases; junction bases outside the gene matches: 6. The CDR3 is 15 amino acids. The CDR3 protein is CSVHSGGLSTDTQYF. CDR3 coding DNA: TGCAGCGTCCATAGCGGGGGGCTGAGCACAGATACGCAGTATTTT.

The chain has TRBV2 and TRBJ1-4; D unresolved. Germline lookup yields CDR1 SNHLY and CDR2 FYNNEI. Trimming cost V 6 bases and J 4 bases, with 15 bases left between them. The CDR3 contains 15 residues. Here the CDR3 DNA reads TGTGCCAGCAGCTTGGAGGGCACTAGTAATGAAAAACTGTTTTTT. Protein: CASSLEGTSNEKLFF.

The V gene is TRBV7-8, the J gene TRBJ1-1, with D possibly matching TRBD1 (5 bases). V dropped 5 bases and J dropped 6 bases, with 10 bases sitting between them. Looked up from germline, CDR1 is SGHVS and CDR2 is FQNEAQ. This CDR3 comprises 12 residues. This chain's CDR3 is CASSPGGPEAFF. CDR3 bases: TGTGCCAGCAGCCCGGGGGGACCTGAAGCTTTCTTT. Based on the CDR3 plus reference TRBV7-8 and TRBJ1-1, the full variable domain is GAGVSQSPRYKVAKRGQDVALRCDPISGHVSLFWYQQALGQGPEFLTYFQNEAQLDKSGLPSDRFFAERPEGSVSTLKIQRTQQEDSAVYLCASSPGGPEAFFGQGTRLTVV.

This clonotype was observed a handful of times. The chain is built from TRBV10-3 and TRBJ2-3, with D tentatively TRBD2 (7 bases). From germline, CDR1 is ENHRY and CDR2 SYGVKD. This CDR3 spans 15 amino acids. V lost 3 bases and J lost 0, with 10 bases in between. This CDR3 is CAISDRGASTDTQYF. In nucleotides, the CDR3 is TGTGCCATCAGTGATCGGGGGGCGAGCACAGATACGCAGTATTTT.